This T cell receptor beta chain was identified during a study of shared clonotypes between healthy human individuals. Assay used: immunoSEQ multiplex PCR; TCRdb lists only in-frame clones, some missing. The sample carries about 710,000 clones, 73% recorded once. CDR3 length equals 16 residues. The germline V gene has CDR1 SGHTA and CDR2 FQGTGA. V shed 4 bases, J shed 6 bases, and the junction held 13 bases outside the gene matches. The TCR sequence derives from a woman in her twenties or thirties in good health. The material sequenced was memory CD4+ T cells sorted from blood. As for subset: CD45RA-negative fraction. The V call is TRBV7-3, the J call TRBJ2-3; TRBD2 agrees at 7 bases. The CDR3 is CASSSRGGSGLDTQYF. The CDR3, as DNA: TGTGCCAGCAGCTCAAGGGGCGGGAGTGGTCTGGATACGCAGTATTTT.